The rows below give T cell receptor beta chains drawn from one sample of a study of T cell changes during pregnancy in multiple sclerosis. The protocol was immunoSEQ multiplex PCR, while the TCRdb copy is restricted to in-frame clones and leaves out a portion. The sample lists tens of thousands of clones; approximately 87% were seen once. The starting material was peripheral blood, obtained in the first trimester of pregnancy. Receptor source: a female donor in good health, enrolled as a control in a pregnancy study. The CDR3 runs from the conserved cysteine through the conserved F or W. A D gene is named only where the DNA matches it firmly. Some rows have no size entry. The others give once, few or many, or a class for an expanded clone.

abundance	v_gene	d_gene	j_gene	CDR3nt	CDR3aa
.	TRBV5-4	TRBD2	TRBJ2-7	TGTGCCAGCAGCTTGGATCCGGCGGGGGGGCCTTACGAGCAGTACTTC	CASSLDPAGGPYEQYF
.	TRBV30	TRBD1	TRBJ2-7	TGTGCCTGGAGTACAGGGGTAGCTGGCGAGCAGTACTTC	CAWSTGVAGEQYF
.	TRBV4-3	TRBD2	TRBJ2-3	TGCGCCAGCAGCCCAACGGGACTAGCGGGAGTTGATACGCAGTATTTT	CASSPTGLAGVDTQYF
.	TRBV7-9	TRBD1	TRBJ1-1	TGTGCCAGCAGCCCCGACAGGGGGCTTGACACTGAAGCTTTCTTT	CASSPDRGLDTEAFF
once	TRBV7-2	TRBD2	TRBJ2-3	TGTGCCAGCAGTCACAGCGGGGGGGCCACAGATACGCAGTATTTT	CASSHSGGATDTQYF
.	TRBV2	TRBD2	TRBJ2-1	TGTGCCAGCCGTGGACTAGCGGGGGCCTCCGCCTACAATGAGCAGTTCTTC	CASRGLAGASAYNEQFF
.	TRBV6-1	.	TRBJ2-3	TGTGCCAGCACAGTGAGCACAGATACGCAGTATTTT	CASTVSTDTQYF
.	TRBV15	TRBD2	TRBJ2-5	TGTGCCACCAGCAGAGCGTTCGGGGGGGGTGGGGAGACCCAGTACTTC	CATSRAFGGGGETQYF
once	TRBV18	.	TRBJ1-6	TGTGCCAGCTCAGAGAGACAGGAGGCGAATTCACCCCTCCACTTT	CASSERQEANSPLHF
.	TRBV5-1	TRBD1	TRBJ2-7	TGCGCCAGCAGCTTGTTTGTCTTGGGACAGACCTCCTACGAGCAGTACTTC	CASSLFVLGQTSYEQYF
.	TRBV7-2	.	TRBJ2-7	TGTGCCAGCAGACAGGGCTCCTCCTACGAGCAGTACTTC	CASRQGSSYEQYF
.	TRBV5-4	TRBD1	TRBJ1-2	TGTGCCAGCAGCTTGGTGGGTGAGGGACAGCCATTTTCTCATGGCTACACCTTC	CASSLVGEGQPFSHGYTF
.	TRBV29-1	.	TRBJ1-2	TGCAGCGTTGAAGATCGGGGGGGTGCTAACTATGGCTACACCTTC	CSVEDRGGANYGYTF
.	TRBV7-2	TRBD2	TRBJ2-7	TGTGCCAGCAGCATATCTAGCGGGAGGTGGGACGAGCAGTACTTC	CASSISSGRWDEQYF
.	TRBV9	.	TRBJ1-2	TGTGCCAGCAGCCCCCGGGAGGGGACTCTCGGCGGCTACACCTTC	CASSPREGTLGGYTF
.	TRBV4-2	.	TRBJ2-7	TGTGCCAGCAGCCAAGGCCAAGAGAGCTCCTACGAGCAGTACTTC	CASSQGQESSYEQYF
.	TRBV2	.	TRBJ1-5	TGTGCCAGCAGCTACAGGGCCAATCAGCCCCAGCATTTT	CASSYRANQPQHF
.	TRBV25-1	TRBD2	TRBJ2-1	TGTGCCAGCAGTCACGCTCCCGGGACTAGCGGGAGTATCAATGAGCAGTTCTTC	CASSHAPGTSGSINEQFF
.	TRBV7-8	TRBD2	TRBJ2-7	TGTGCCAGCAGCGCTAGGGAGGGGTCTTCCTACGAGCAGTACTTC	CASSAREGSSYEQYF
once	TRBV7-9	TRBD1	TRBJ2-3	TGTGCCAGCAGCTCGCGACAGGGGTGGAGAGATACGCAGTATTTT	CASSSRQGWRDTQYF
.	TRBV5-1	TRBD2	TRBJ2-5	TGCGCCAGCAGCCAAGGACTAGCGCTGGAGACCCAGTACTTC	CASSQGLALETQYF
.	TRBV7-6	.	TRBJ2-1	TGTGCCAGCACCGGACTCACTAATGAGCAGTTCTTC	CASTGLTNEQFF
.	TRBV28	.	TRBJ2-1	TGTGGGTCAGAGGCCTACAATGAGCAGTTCTTC	CGSEAYNEQFF
few	TRBV5-6	.	TRBJ1-2	TGTGCCAGCAGCTTGGCCCCAGGGGCGGTGGGCTACACCTTC	CASSLAPGAVGYTF
.	TRBV27	.	TRBJ2-7	TGTGCCAGCACCGTGAGCACCGAGCAGTACTTC	CASTVSTEQYF
.	TRBV19	.	TRBJ1-5	TGTGCCAGTAGTCCCATAGAAGTTGACAGGCTCTCGAGCAATCAGCCCCAGCATTTT	CASSPIEVDRLSSNQPQHF
.	TRBV6-4	TRBD2	TRBJ2-1	TGTGCCAGCAGAAAGAGACCTCTGGGACTAGCGGGAGCGGGTGAGCAGTTCTTC	CASRKRPLGLAGAGEQFF
.	TRBV4-3	TRBD1	TRBJ1-2	TGCGCCAGCAGCCGAGAGACAGGGGACTATGGCTACACCTTC	CASSRETGDYGYTF
.	TRBV27	.	TRBJ2-1	TGTGCCAGCAGTCCCCGGGACTCCGCCTACAATGAGCAGTTCTTC	CASSPRDSAYNEQFF
.	TRBV18	.	TRBJ1-1	TGTGCCAGCTCACCCTTCGAGAGAAATGCTATGAACACTGAAGCTTTCTTT	CASSPFERNAMNTEAFF
.	TRBV30	TRBD1	TRBJ2-7	TGTGCCTGGAGTGGAGGGACAGTCCCCTCGTCTTACGAGCAGTACTTC	CAWSGGTVPSSYEQYF
.	TRBV30	TRBD1	TRBJ2-1	TGTGCCTGGACAAGGGGACAGGGAAGGCCCGAGCAGTTCTTC	CAWTRGQGRPEQFF
once	TRBV9	TRBD2	TRBJ2-2	TGTGCCAGCAGCGTAGCAGGTGGATCCGGGACTAGCATACACACCGGGGAGCTGTTTTTT	CASSVAGGSGTSIHTGELFF
.	TRBV2	TRBD2	TRBJ2-7	TGTGCCAGCAACCTGGGACTAGCTGTCCCCGAGCAGTACTTC	CASNLGLAVPEQYF
.	TRBV7-9	TRBD2	TRBJ2-3	TGTGCCAGCAGCTTAGCGAACGGGACTAGAGCGACAGATACGCAGTATTTT	CASSLANGTRATDTQYF
.	TRBV5-6	TRBD2	TRBJ2-1	TGTGCCAGCAGCTTGGTAGGGGACTACATAAACAATGAGCAGTTCTTC	CASSLVGDYINNEQFF